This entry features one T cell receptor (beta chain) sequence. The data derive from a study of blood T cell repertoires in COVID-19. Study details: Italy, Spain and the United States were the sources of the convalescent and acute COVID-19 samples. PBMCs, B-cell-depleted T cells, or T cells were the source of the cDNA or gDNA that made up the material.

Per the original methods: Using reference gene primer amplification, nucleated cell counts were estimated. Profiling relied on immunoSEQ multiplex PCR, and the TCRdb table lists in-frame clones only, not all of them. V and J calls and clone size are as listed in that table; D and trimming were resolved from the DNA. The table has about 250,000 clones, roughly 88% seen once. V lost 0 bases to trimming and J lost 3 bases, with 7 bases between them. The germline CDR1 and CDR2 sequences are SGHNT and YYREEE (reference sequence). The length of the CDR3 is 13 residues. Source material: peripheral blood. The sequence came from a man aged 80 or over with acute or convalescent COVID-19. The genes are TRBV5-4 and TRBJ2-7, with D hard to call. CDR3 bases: TGTGCCAGCAGCTTGGATAACAGCTACGAGCAGTACTTC. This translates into CASSLDNSYEQYF. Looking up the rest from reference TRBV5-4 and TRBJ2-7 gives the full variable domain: ETGVTQSPTHLIKTRGQQVTLRCSSQSGHNTVSWYQQALGQGPQFIFQYYREEENGRGNFPPRFSGLQFPNYSSELNVNALELDDSALYLCASSLDNSYEQYFGPGTRLTVT.